This is a list of T cell receptor beta chains from one sample in a study of blood T cell repertoires in COVID-19. Profiling relied on immunoSEQ multiplex PCR, and the TCRdb table lists in-frame clones only, not all of them. The data contain about 220,000 clones, approximately 84% of them singletons. The specimen sequenced was peripheral blood. Source of these receptors: a man aged 45-65 years who had recovered from COVID-19. CDR3s include the opening cysteine and the closing phenylalanine or tryptophan. The D gene is left open where the match is weak. Where a row states a size, it is once, few, many or the class of an expanded clone; other rows omit it.

>NA|TRBV27|TRBJ1-4|NA
TGTGCCAGCAGTTCCACATGGTCCTCAACTAATGAAAAACTGTTTTTT
CASSSTWSSTNEKLFF
>NA|TRBV2|TRBJ2-1|NA
TGTGCCAGCAGCGACTCCGGTCGGTCCTACAATGAGCAGTTCTTC
CASSDSGRSYNEQFF
>NA|TRBV10-3|TRBJ2-2|few
TGTGCCATCAGTGAAGGGGCCGGGGAGCTGTTTTTT
CAISEGAGELFF
>TRBD1|TRBV5-6|TRBJ2-7|NA
TGTGCCAGCAGCTTGCCGGGACAGGGGAGGTCAGAGCAGTACTTC
CASSLPGQGRSEQYF
>TRBD2|TRBV12-5|TRBJ2-5|NA
TGTGCTAGTGGTCAAGGGACTAGCGGGAGCAAAGAGACCCAGTACTTC
CASGQGTSGSKETQYF
>TRBD1|TRBV29-1|TRBJ2-1|NA
TGCAGCGTTCGAGCCGGGACAGGGGGGCAGAATGAGCAGTTCTTC
CSVRAGTGGQNEQFF
>TRBD1|TRBV7-9|TRBJ1-4|NA
TGTGCCAGCAGTCCGACAGGGTCAGATGAAAAACTGTTTTTT
CASSPTGSDEKLFF
>TRBD1|TRBV10-2|TRBJ2-7|NA
TGCGCCAGCAGTGACGTGACAGGGGCATCCTACGAGCAGTACTTC
CASSDVTGASYEQYF
>TRBD1|TRBV19|TRBJ1-2|few
TGTGCCAGTAGCCTCGAAACCGGGACAGGGAAGGACTATGGCTACACCTTC
CASSLETGTGKDYGYTF
>NA|TRBV6-1|TRBJ2-5|NA
TGTGCCAGCAGTGAAGTCAGAAAAGAGACCCAGTACTTC
CASSEVRKETQYF
>NA|TRBV29-1|TRBJ1-1|NA
TGCAGCGCTAGCACAGGGAACACTGAAGCTTTCTTT
CSASTGNTEAFF
>NA|TRBV2|TRBJ1-6|NA
TGTGCCAGCAGTAAGGAGGGCCCCGCGGGGCTCGCTAATTCACCCCTCCACTTT
CASSKEGPAGLANSPLHF
>TRBD2|TRBV5-1|TRBJ2-7|NA
TGCGCCAGCAGCTTGGGACTAGCGGGAACTTTATACGAGCAGTACTTC
CASSLGLAGTLYEQYF
>NA|TRBV15|TRBJ2-1|NA
TGTGCCACCAGCAGACCCGGAAACGCCGCAGGGTTTCCTGAGCAGTTCTTC
CATSRPGNAAGFPEQFF
>TRBD2|TRBV5-4|TRBJ2-7|NA
TGTGCCAGCAGCACGGGACTAGCGGGAGCAGGATACGAGCAGTACTTC
CASSTGLAGAGYEQYF
>TRBD1|TRBV2|TRBJ2-3|NA
TGTGCCAGCAAGGGACAGGTGACAGATACGCAGTATTTT
CASKGQVTDTQYF
>TRBD2|TRBV28|TRBJ2-7|NA
TGTGCCAGCGGCCACAGGACTAGCGGGCTTTACGAGCAGTACTTC
CASGHRTSGLYEQYF
>TRBD1|TRBV15|TRBJ2-5|NA
TGTGCCACCAGTAGAGACAGGGGGCAAGAGACCCAGTACTTC
CATSRDRGQETQYF
>TRBD2|TRBV19|TRBJ2-7|NA
TGTGCCAGTAGTATAGTTCCGGGAGGGCCGGGAGAGCAGTACTTC
CASSIVPGGPGEQYF
>NA|TRBV11-2|TRBJ2-7|NA
TGTGCCAGCAGCTTAGAACGGGGGACTTACGAGCAGTACTTC
CASSLERGTYEQYF
>TRBD2|TRBV13|TRBJ2-7|medium-sized
TGTGCCAGCAGCTTGGGGACTAGGCCCTACGAGCAGTACTTC
CASSLGTRPYEQYF
>NA|TRBV6-1|TRBJ2-5|NA
TGTGCCAGCAGTGAAGTTACAGTGGACCAAGAGACCCAGTACTTC
CASSEVTVDQETQYF
>NA|TRBV19|TRBJ2-1|NA
TGTGCCAGTAGTATAGTTGGGCTCTACAATGAGCAGTTCTTC
CASSIVGLYNEQFF
>TRBD2|TRBV10-1|TRBJ2-3|NA
TGCGCCAGCAGTCGAACCGGACTAGCGGGGACCACAGATACGCAGTATTTT
CASSRTGLAGTTDTQYF
>NA|TRBV28|TRBJ1-4|NA
TGTGCCAGCAGGCGCAATGAAAAACTGTTTTTT
CASRRNEKLFF
>TRBD1|TRBV27|TRBJ2-7|few
TGTGCCAGCAGTCTGGACAGGTATACCTACGAGCAGTACTTC
CASSLDRYTYEQYF
>NA|TRBV24-1|TRBJ2-6|NA
TGTGCCACCAGTGAAACAGGTACCTCTGGGGCCAACGTCCTGACTTTC
CATSETGTSGANVLTF
>NA|TRBV3-1/TRBV3-2|TRBJ2-2|NA
TGTGCCAGCAGCCAAGGTCCAAGGGGGAACACCGGGGAGCTGTTTTTT
CASSQGPRGNTGELFF